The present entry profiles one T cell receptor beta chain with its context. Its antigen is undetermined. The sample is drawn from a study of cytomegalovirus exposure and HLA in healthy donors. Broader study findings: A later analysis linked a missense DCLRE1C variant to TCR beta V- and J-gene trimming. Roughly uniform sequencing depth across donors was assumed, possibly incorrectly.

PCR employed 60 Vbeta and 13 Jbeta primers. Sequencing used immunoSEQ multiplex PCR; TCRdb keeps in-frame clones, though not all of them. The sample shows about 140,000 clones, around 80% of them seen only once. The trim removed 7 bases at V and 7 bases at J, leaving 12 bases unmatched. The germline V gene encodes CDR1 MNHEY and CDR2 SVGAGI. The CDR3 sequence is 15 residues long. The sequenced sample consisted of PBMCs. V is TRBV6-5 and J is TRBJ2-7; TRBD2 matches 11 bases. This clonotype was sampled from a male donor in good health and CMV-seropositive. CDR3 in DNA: TGTGCCAGCAAGGGTTTAACTAGCGGGAGTCAAGAGCAGTACTTC. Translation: CASKGLTSGSQEQYF.